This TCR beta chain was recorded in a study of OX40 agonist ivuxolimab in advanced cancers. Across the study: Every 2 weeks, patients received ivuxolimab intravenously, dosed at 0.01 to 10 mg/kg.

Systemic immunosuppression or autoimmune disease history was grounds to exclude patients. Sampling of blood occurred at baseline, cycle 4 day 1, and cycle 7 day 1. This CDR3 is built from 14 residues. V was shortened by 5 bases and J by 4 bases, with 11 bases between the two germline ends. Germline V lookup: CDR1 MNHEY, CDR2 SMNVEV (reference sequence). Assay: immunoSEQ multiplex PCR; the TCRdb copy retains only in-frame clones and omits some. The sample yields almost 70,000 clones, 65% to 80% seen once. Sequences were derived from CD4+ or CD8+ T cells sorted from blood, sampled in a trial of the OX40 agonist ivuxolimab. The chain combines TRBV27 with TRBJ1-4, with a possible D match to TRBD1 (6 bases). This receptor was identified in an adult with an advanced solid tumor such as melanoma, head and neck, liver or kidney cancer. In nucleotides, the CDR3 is TGTGCCAGCAGTCCTCGGACAGTTAATGAAAAACTGTTTTTT. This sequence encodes CASSPRTVNEKLFF. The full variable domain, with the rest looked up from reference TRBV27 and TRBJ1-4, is EAQVTQNPRYLITVTGKKLTVTCSQNMNHEYMSWYRQDPGLGLRQIYYSMNVEVTDKGDVPEGYKVSRKEKRNFPLILESPSPNQTSLYFCASSPRTVNEKLFFGSGTQLSVL.